These T cell receptor beta chains were read from a single sample in a study of CD8+ T cells in alopecia areata. Sequencing used immunoSEQ multiplex PCR; TCRdb keeps in-frame clones, though not all of them. Of about 110,000 clones listed, approximately 63% are singletons. Sequenced: CD8+ T cells sorted from blood. These receptors originate from a human donor in good health. CDR3s leave out the opening cysteine and the closing phenylalanine or tryptophan. Fields, in order: V gene, CDR3 protein.

TRBV29-1 SEGVQETQY
TRBV9 ASSLGTGGNTEAF
TRBV7-2 ASSLGLAGLTSTDTQY
TRBV28 ASSFSGNQPQH
TRBV13 ASSLSQLGNTEAF
TRBV13 ASSSAGTEETQY
TRBV6-5 ASSEGGGTDTQY
TRBV5-6 ASSLGLAGVTYNEQF
TRBV6-5 ASSYKMNTEAF
TRBV5-1 ASSGLPLYPRSGYT
TRBV5-6 ASSQGGFTDTQY
TRBV28 ASSREQGTNTEAF
TRBV6-4 ASRQSDSAYNEQF
TRBV28 ASSLTGLNTEAF
TRBV2 ASCRRNNSPLH
TRBV5-6 ASSLLAGDTQETQY
TRBV5-6 ASSLEVRTEPY
TRBV5-6 ASSLRGASPNYGYT
TRBV30 AWETGNQPQH
TRBV5-1 ASSFRRPSGGAADTQY
TRBV7-8 ASSTGAYGYT
TRBV27 ASSLGYSRGGETQY
TRBV27 ASGLLVDTQY
TRBV4-1 ASSPRGADRQETQY
TRBV4-3 ASSQKLEDRQY
TRBV7-2 ASSTRPGQARLRYEKLF
TRBV28 ASSLIQEDRYEQY
TRBV27 ATYFSSYEQY
TRBV5-6 ASSLAGGQLYNEQF
TRBV5-1 ASSLAGNEQF
TRBV27 ASSWSSGANVLT
TRBV13 ASSPRAPYEQY
TRBV4-1 ASSQGAGYSNQPQH
TRBV29-1 SALPASSGANVLT
TRBV15 ATSRSQGATYEQY
TRBV15 ATSSQTPGQGSDTQY
TRBV4-3 ASSQDWTAGGNIQY
TRBV4-2 ASSQDRSGEVVDPFSGTQY
TRBV2 ASSAANSYEQY
TRBV5-6 ASSLLTALGGYGYT
TRBV29-1 SVGRSNYGYT
TRBV7-9 ASSLAPGGRNTEAF
TRBV5-6 ASSGWSGALRGANVLT
TRBV4-3 ASSQDEPGQTEAF
TRBV5-4 ASSLEGSYGYT
TRBV27 ASRAGTEAF
TRBV2 ASLNSHGVANEQF
TRBV5-6 ASSLSDNSYEQC
TRBV4-2 ASSQAGGDYEQY
TRBV5-4 ASSLNDEQY
TRBV2 ASTRRPGELF
TRBV4-1 ASSQDTWGGTEAF
TRBV29-1 SVLSGGAEY